This T cell receptor beta chain was documented in a study of T cell responses to AZD1222 COVID-19 vaccine (dated by TCRdb to about 2021). Concerning the study at large: AZD1222 recipients given second doses at about 4 weeks or at about 12 weeks were pooled, since spike-specific TCR depth and breadth were not found to differ between the two schedules. Trial participants were enrolled by age into subgroups of 18-55, 56-69 and 70-plus years, and approximately 150, 30 and 60 TCR-sequenced participants, respectively, were included in these subgroups. A total of approximately 250 trial participants underwent TCR sequencing, of whom 200 to 220 had received two doses of AZD1222 and around 25 had received two doses of the MenACWY control vaccine. Study-wide conclusions, independent of this receptor: Spike-specific TCR breadth and depth rose significantly after two AZD1222 doses compared with day 0 and with MenACWY recipients. Conclusions about previously exposed vaccinees were limited because only a handful of AZD1222 recipients were SARS-CoV-2 seropositive at baseline. The whole spike protein was spanned by vaccine-associated CD4 TCRs, and dominant responses were seen in regions 160-218 and 743-854. Participants were mostly white British and included more females than males, and it was suggested by the authors that clonal diversity may have been underestimated. The 56-69-year group was small, and its depth increase did not reach significance, likely because of low power. Reportedly, almost half of the unique spike-specific TCRs recognized epitopes lying outside the regions that are mutated in the B.1.351 and B.1.1.7 variants. No day 14 peak-response samples were available, so repertoires were characterized only after the peak T cell response.

Reading the label with the study, this specimen's time point is: baseline before first vaccination. Vaccinee samples came from UK trials COV001 and COV002, including a single-blind randomized controlled phase 2/3 trial of AZD1222 (ChAdOx1 nCoV-19) in healthy adults. Trial participant PBMC samples were collected at day 0 and day 28 after the second dose for TCRbeta chain sequencing. This clone was detected only once. This clone's antigen is unknown. Base qualities are not at hand, and no much larger clone is one base apart. The CDR3 regions of human TCRbeta chains were analyzed by immunosequencing. As for the authors' bioinformatics: Repertoire TCRs were checked for matches against a reference library of SARS-CoV-2-specific TCRs that had been generated using the MIRA antigen-specificity platform. Breadth was defined as the fraction of unique TCRs that were SARS-CoV-2-associated, and depth was defined as the fraction of total T cells that were SARS-CoV-2-associated. Using the MIRA data, every spike-specific TCR was mapped to the spike region that the TCR reacted to and assigned to either a CD4 or a CD8 class. Log10-transformed breadth and depth values were compared by one-way ANOVA with Sidak's multiple comparisons tests. Imported from immuneACCESS, the table was reduced by TCRdb to in-frame sequences with V and J called. These copies leave out some clones; in studies compared against another copy, an unresolved V gene accounts for under half, and the cause of the remainder is not known. That table is the source of V, J and clone size, and D and trimming were worked out from the DNA. In all, the sample holds more than 50,000 clones, and nearly 90% of those were seen once. The ten largest account for over 3.5% of the sample.

From the germline V gene, CDR1 is SGHTA and CDR2 is FQGNSA. The CDR3 has 15 amino acids, counting the end cysteine and phenylalanine. The entry retains the CDR3 DNA only, 45 bases that are in frame from base 1. Trimming removed 5 bases from V and 4 bases from J, leaving 15 bases between the germline ends. In this chain, TRBV7-2 is recombined with TRBJ1-5; no D gene call is confident. The source of this sequence is an adult in good health. The material sequenced was peripheral blood, taken on day 0 of AZD1222 vaccination. The CDR3 reads CASSVAPVGNQPQHF. The DNA sequence reads TGTGCCAGCAGCGTGGCTCCCGTAGGGAATCAGCCCCAGCATTTT.